The present T cell receptor (beta chain) was sequenced within a study of cytomegalovirus exposure and HLA in healthy donors. Researchers ran the PCR with 60 Vbeta and 13 Jbeta primers. Assay used: immunoSEQ multiplex PCR; TCRdb lists only in-frame clones, some missing. The sample comprises about 170,000 clones, more than 75% of which are singletons, and around 2.5% rests with the top ten. This CDR3 is built from 14 residues. Per the germline V gene, CDR1 is MNHEY and CDR2 is SMNVEV (reference sequence). V lost 6 bases, J lost 0 bases, and 4 bases stayed unmatched. The study's findings and limits: Exclusion applied to some V segments, including TRBV6-2 and TRBV6-3, as they were indistinguishable.

About this clone: No antigen is known for it.

The receptor was derived from a man under 40 in good health and CMV-seropositive. Material for sequencing was PBMCs. This chain connects TRBV27 to TRBJ1-2; TRBD1 matches at 7 bases. CDR3 residues: CASRLTGPNYGYTF. The DNA for the CDR3 is TGTGCCAGCAGGTTGACAGGGCCTAACTATGGCTACACCTTC.